The table lists the clone carrying this T cell receptor beta chain with a count of one. Other nucleotide sequences from this sample produce the same CDR3. Study processing details: Amplification from reference gene primers served as the basis for estimated nucleated cell counts. Repertoires were generated with immunoSEQ multiplex PCR, while TCRdb's copy carries only in-frame clones and drops some. Clone size and V and J calls were adopted from that table, with D and trimming inferred from the DNA. The table lists 400,000 to 550,000 clones, about 89% of them singletons. This specimen comes from a study of blood T cell repertoires in COVID-19. Overall study: There were acute and convalescent COVID-19 samples, and they came from the United States, Italy and Spain. PBMCs, B-cell-depleted T cells, or T cells provided the cDNA or gDNA that made up the material.

Germline V gene lookup returns CDR1 LGHDT and CDR2 YNNKEL (reference sequence). The CDR3 totals 14 residues. Trimming left V 0 bases short and J 2 bases short, with 7 bases between. This clonotype was sampled from a woman aged 25 to 39 with acute or convalescent COVID-19. The V gene is TRBV3-1 (or the pseudogene TRBV3-2), the J gene TRBJ1-1; D call uncertain. The sequenced sample was peripheral blood. The CDR3 is CASSQEGGNTEAFF. The CDR3 nucleotides read TGTGCCAGCAGCCAAGAGGGAGGAAACACTGAAGCTTTCTTT.